The clone carrying this TCR beta chain was seen a handful of times. Trimming removed 5 bases from V and 1 base from J, with 23 bases in between. There are 19 residues in the CDR3. This sample's time point: blood at routine non-recurrence follow-up after resection. Whole RNA was taken from tumor, nontumor lung or frozen PBMC; it was then sequenced unsorted. The sample comes from a study of spatial heterogeneity in lung cancer. TCR cDNA molecules each carried a unique molecular identifier. Via MiXCR, TCRdb re-called the 5' RACE reads, giving one row per CDR3 protein. Of around 47,000 distinct CDR3 sequences in the sample, around 6.7% were seen once.

This clonotype was obtained from a female donor with early-stage non-small cell lung cancer. This specimen was PBMCs, taken at follow-up. The chain employs TRBV12-3 or TRBV12-4 and TRBJ2-2; D may be TRBD1 or TRBD2 (5 bases each). The CDR3 nucleotides are TGTGCCAGCAGTGGGGGACCGGGACGCCCGATCGGGAACACCGGGGAGCTGTTTTTT. It specifies CASSGGPGRPIGNTGELFF.